This T cell receptor beta chain was retrieved from a study of cytomegalovirus exposure and HLA in healthy donors. Points from the study as a whole: Specificity of a few CMV-associated chains for CMV antigens was verified in vitro. The authors later found TCR association rates varying by HLA locus, with DRB1 most and HLA-C fewest. It emerged from a later analysis that several of the most significant clusters appeared to be linked to common viral pathogens.

As regards this clone: As yet, its antigen is unknown.

Germline CDR1 MNHEY, CDR2 SMNVEV (reference sequence). V lost 4 bases and J 10 bases, leaving 14 bases between the germline ends. The CDR3 extends over 13 amino acids. PCR employed 60 Vbeta and 13 Jbeta primers. Produced via immunoSEQ multiplex PCR; TCRdb's table is partial and in-frame only. The table has around 140,000 clones, around 78% seen once. The TCR comes from a woman aged 18-29 years in good health and CMV-seropositive. The sequenced sample was PBMCs. The chain combines TRBV27 with TRBJ2-4, with TRBD2 as a possible D gene (5 bases). CDR3 nucleotide sequence: TGTGCCAGCAGTTCACCCCCGACTAATATTCAGTACTTC. Its protein is CASSSPPTNIQYF.